This TCR beta chain originates from a study of technical replicates of blood from a handful of donors. Here immunoSEQ multiplex PCR was the method, and the copy in TCRdb shows in-frame clones only, minus some. The profile shows 70,000 to 85,000 clones, roughly 97% of them singletons. With 0 bases removed from V and 1 base from J, the gap between germline ends came to 20 bases. The CDR3 is 19 residues long. Per the germline V gene, CDR1 is MGHRA and CDR2 is YSYEKL. This receptor was identified in a human donor in good health. Sequenced sample: T cells isolated from PBMCs. The chain uses TRBV4-1 and TRBJ2-3; D is possibly TRBD2 (6 bases). CDR3 DNA: TGCGCCAGCAGCCAAGACCCCTCAGTAAGGACTACACGCACAGATACGCAGTATTTT. Translating it yields CASSQDPSVRTTRTDTQYF.